The 30 T cell receptor beta chains reported below all come from one sample, sequenced in a study of siplizumab effects on memory and regulatory T cells. Produced via immunoSEQ multiplex PCR; TCRdb's table is partial and in-frame only. Of under 140,000 clones in the sample, more than 90% were seen once. The sequencing sample was made of CD4+ T cells sorted from blood. The receptors were sampled from a human donor in good health.

V is TRBV5-4 and J is TRBJ2-5; 7 bases fit TRBD2. V lost 0 bases and J lost 5; bases outside the gene matches: 7. Germline V lookup: CDR1 SGHNT, CDR2 YYREEE (reference sequence). The CDR3 loop spans 15 amino acids. The CDR3 coding sequence is TGTGCCAGCAGCTTGGCGGGGAGGGGATTGGAGACCCAGTACTTC. This translates into CASSLAGRGLETQYF.

The chain's CDR3 is CAIDGGPARHKSGANVLTF. The CDR3 coding sequence is TGTGCCATCGACGGGGGACCAGCAAGGCACAAGTCTGGGGCCAACGTCCTGACTTTC. The rearrangement joins TRBV9 to TRBJ2-6; a possible D gene is TRBD2 (6 bases). V was cut by 9 bases and J by 1 base, with 26 bases left in between. Germline loops: CDR1 SGDLS, CDR2 YYNGEE. The CDR3 spans 19 residues.

The chain employs TRBV14 and TRBJ1-1, with 9 bases identical to TRBD1. This CDR3 comprises 16 residues. Germline assignment: CDR1 SGHDN and CDR2 FVKESK. V was clipped by 4 bases and J by 3 bases; unmatched bases: 9. The CDR3 protein is CASSLGTGRGDTEAFF. The CDR3 nucleotides read TGTGCCAGCAGCCTAGGGACAGGGAGAGGGGACACTGAAGCTTTCTTT.

This clone is categorized as medium-sized. The V and J genes are TRBV7-9 and TRBJ1-6; TRBD1 might be the D (5 bases). This CDR3 spans 13 amino acids. CDR1 is SEHNR, CDR2 FQNEAQ, per germline (reference sequence). V was cut by 2 bases and J by 10 bases, with 9 bases left in between. CDR3 amino acids: CASSLQGESPLHF. The CDR3 nucleotides read TGTGCCAGCAGCTTACAAGGGGAATCACCCCTCCACTTT.

The rearrangement joins TRBV19 to TRBJ2-5; 7 bases line up with TRBD1. Germline CDR1 is LNHDA and CDR2 is SQIVND (reference sequence). With 2 bases clipped from V and 1 base from J, the junction kept 4 bases outside the gene matches. The CDR3 has 15 residues. The CDR3 nucleotides are TGTGCCAGTAGTATAAGCAGACAGGGCCAAGAGACCCAGTACTTC. It codes for CASSISRQGQETQYF.

The chain combines TRBV19 with TRBJ2-3; D not certain. The CDR3 is made up of 17 amino acids. With 2 bases removed from V and 2 bases from J, the gap between germline ends came to 17 bases. The germline CDR1 and CDR2 sequences are LNHDA and SQIVND (reference sequence). CDR3 in amino acids: CASSIRRTNYNTDTQYF. The CDR3 nucleotides read TGTGCCAGTAGTATAAGAAGGACCAATTACAACACAGATACGCAGTATTTT.

The chain employs TRBV18 and TRBJ1-2; no firm D call. The CDR3 is 13 residues long. Germline V CDR1 and CDR2: KGHSH, LQKENI. Between the trimmed V and J ends, which lost 6 bases and 3 bases, there was a span of 11 bases. CDR3 DNA sequence: TGTGCCAGCTCCCCTACAGAGTACTATGGCTACACCTTC. Translated, it gives CASSPTEYYGYTF. The whole variable domain, filled in from reference TRBV18 and TRBJ1-2, reads NAGVMQNPRHLVRRRGQEARLRCSPMKGHSHVYWYRQLPEEGLKFMVYLQKENIIDESGMPKERFSAEFPKEGPSILRIQQVVRGDSAAYFCASSPTEYYGYTFGSGTRLTVV.

V and J are TRBV11-3 and TRBJ2-1, with D tentatively TRBD2 (6 bases). The germline CDR1 and CDR2 sequences are SGHNT and YENEEA. The CDR3 extends over 12 amino acids. Deletions cut 1 base from V and 9 bases from J, with 7 bases between. This CDR3 is CASSLAGAEQFF. CDR3 nucleotides: TGTGCCAGCAGCTTAGCGGGAGCTGAGCAGTTCTTC.

This chain connects TRBV29-1 to TRBJ2-3; no clear D gene. V lost 3 bases and J lost 2, with 9 bases in between. Germline CDR1 and CDR2: SQVTM and ANQGSEA. This CDR3 has 13 residues. The CDR3 DNA reads TGCAGCGTTGAGGCGGAATTCACAGATACGCAGTATTTT. Translated, it gives CSVEAEFTDTQYF.

J is TRBJ2-2 and V is TRBV7-6, with D possibly matching TRBD1 (6 bases). Germline assignment: CDR1 SGHVS and CDR2 FNYEAQ. The CDR3 consists of 16 residues. V lost 5 bases and J 1 base, leaving 14 bases between the germline ends. The CDR3 here is CASSPGAELNTGELFF. CDR3 sequence (DNA): TGTGCCAGCAGCCCAGGGGCGGAACTGAACACCGGGGAGCTGTTTTTT.

The genes are TRBV4-2 and TRBJ2-3, with TRBD2 matching 9 bases. The CDR3 has 16 residues. V shed 5 bases, J shed 1 base, and the junction held 7 bases outside the gene matches. Germline assignment: CDR1 LGHNA and CDR2 YNFKEQ. The CDR3, as DNA: TGTGCCAGCAGCTTCAGGGAGCGGGAGGGCACAGATACGCAGTATTTT. Protein sequence: CASSFREREGTDTQYF.

V and J are TRBV6-1 and TRBJ1-3; D ambiguous. The CDR3 has 13 amino acids. Germline CDR1 MNHNS, CDR2 SASEGT. V dropped 6 bases and J dropped 5 bases, with 11 bases sitting between them. CDR3 sequence (DNA): TGTGCCAGCAGCGCGGACCCAAGAAACACCATATATTTT. It specifies CASSADPRNTIYF.

This sequence joins TRBV7-7 and TRBJ1-6, with D perhaps TRBD1 (5 bases). The CDR3 covers 18 residues. CDR1 SSHAT and CDR2 FNYEAQ come from the germline V gene (reference sequence). The V gene lost 5 bases and the J gene lost 4 bases, with 21 bases spanning the gap. The CDR3 nucleotides are TGTGCCAGCAGCCCCCGGGGGGGGTCCCTCCTATATAATTCACCCCTCCACTTT. This sequence encodes CASSPRGGSLLYNSPLHF.

The J gene is TRBJ2-5, the V gene TRBV5-4; 9 nucleotides match TRBD1. J lost 5 bases, V lost 5 bases, and 10 bases had no gene match. The CDR3 extends over 15 amino acids. Germline assignment: CDR1 SGHNT and CDR2 YYREEE (reference sequence). The CDR3 sequence is CASSRGTGKSETQYF. The CDR3 DNA sequence: TGTGCCAGCAGTCGTGGGACAGGGAAGTCGGAGACCCAGTACTTC. Using reference TRBV5-4 and TRBJ2-5 for the parts outside the CDR3, the full variable domain is ETGVTQSPTHLIKTRGQQVTLRCSSQSGHNTVSWYQQALGQGPQFIFQYYREEENGRGNFPPRFSGLQFPNYSSELNVNALELDDSALYLCASSRGTGKSETQYFGPGTRLLVL.

This chain links TRBV7-9 with TRBJ2-4; D tentatively fits TRBD1 or TRBD2 (5 bases each). The V and J ends lost 2 bases and 5 bases respectively, with 13 bases between them. CDR3 length: 15 residues. CDR1 is SEHNR and CDR2 is FQNEAQ in the germline V gene (reference sequence). This chain's CDR3 is CASSLKGTVQNIQYF. The CDR3 bases are TGTGCCAGCAGCTTAAAGGGGACGGTCCAAAACATTCAGTACTTC. Filled out from reference TRBV7-9 and TRBJ2-4, the complete variable domain reads DTGVSQNPRHKITKRGQNVTFRCDPISEHNRLYWYRQTLGQGPEFLTYFQNEAQLEKSRLLSDRFSAERPKGSFSTLEIQRTEQGDSAMYLCASSLKGTVQNIQYFGAGTRLSVL.

The gene calls are TRBV15 and TRBJ1-4; TRBD1 matches 10 bases. The CDR3 runs 14 residues. J gave up 5 bases and V 8 bases, and 5 bases lay outside the gene matches. CDR1 is LNHNV and CDR2 is YYDKDF in the germline V gene (reference sequence). The CDR3 loop is CATRPGQGNEKLFF. CDR3 DNA sequence: TGTGCCACCCGACCGGGACAGGGGAATGAAAAACTGTTTTTT.

The J gene is TRBJ1-2, the V gene TRBV4-1, with TRBD1 as a possible D gene (5 bases). Trimming took off 2 bases at V and 4 bases at J, with 8 bases between the two ends. CDR1 MGHRA and CDR2 YSYEKL come from the germline V gene. The CDR3 has 13 amino acids. The CDR3 nucleotides are TGCGCCAGCAGCCAACCGACAGTCTATGGCTACACCTTC. Its protein product is CASSQPTVYGYTF.

This clone appeared once. This chain links TRBV19 with TRBJ2-2, with TRBD2 matching over 9 bases. The CDR3 has 16 amino acids. The V segment lost 7 bases and the J segment 5 bases; nucleotides outside the gene matches: 11. Germline assignment: CDR1 LNHDA and CDR2 SQIVND (reference sequence). CDR3 amino acids: CASNGIGGGATGELFF. The CDR3 DNA follows: TGTGCCAGTAACGGAATCGGCGGGGGGGCGACCGGGGAGCTGTTTTTT.

CDR3 residues: CASSLDGTVSGNTIYF. The CDR3 nucleotides are TGTGCCAGCAGCTTAGATGGGACCGTCTCTGGAAACACCATATATTTT. This chain links TRBV11-2 with TRBJ1-3; maybe TRBD1 (5 bases). Trimming shortened V by 0 bases and J by 0 bases, and 9 bases separated the two germline ends. CDR3 length: 16 residues. The V gene's germline CDR1 is SGHAT and CDR2 FQNNGV.

The chain couples TRBV21-1 to TRBJ2-2; the D call in the table, TRBD2, was not verified against the DNA. TRBV21-1 is given as a pseudogene. The CDR3 is made up of 16 amino acids. DNA of the CDR3: TGTGCCAGCAGCACCGGACTAGCGGGAAACACCGGGGAGCTGTTTTTT. The encoded protein is CASSTGLAGNTGELFF.

The chain couples TRBV6-5 to TRBJ2-5; unclear D gene. The CDR3 consists of 15 residues. V was pared by 0 bases and J by 5 bases, with 13 bases between. Germline CDR1 is MNHEY and CDR2 is SVGAGI. The CDR3 spells CASSYSKVEDETQYF. CDR3 nucleotide sequence: TGTGCCAGCAGTTACTCGAAGGTCGAAGACGAGACCCAGTACTTC.

The chain combines TRBV10-3 with TRBJ2-1, with a possible D match to TRBD2 (5 bases). Trimming shortened V by 5 bases and J by 4 bases, and 12 bases separated the two germline ends. Germline assignment: CDR1 ENHRY and CDR2 SYGVKD. This CDR3 contains 14 residues. The CDR3 region is CAISNLAEYNEQFF. Written as DNA, the CDR3 is TGTGCCATCAGTAACCTAGCTGAGTACAATGAGCAGTTCTTC.

With respect to this clone: The sample holds other DNA sequences that translate to the same CDR3. The gene calls are TRBV6-5 and TRBJ2-3, with D perhaps matching TRBD2 (5 bases). Between the trimmed V and J ends, which lost 0 bases and 3 bases, there was a span of 10 bases. The length of the CDR3 is 15 residues. Germline loops: CDR1 MNHEY, CDR2 SVGAGI. CDR3 sequence: CASSYSGSETDTQYF. CDR3 DNA: TGTGCCAGCAGTTACTCGGGGAGTGAAACAGATACGCAGTATTTT.

A word on this clone: One end of the junction does not line up with germline, which may come from a read error. The CDR3 protein is CASSRIGGTGTVAFF. DNA of the CDR3: TGTGCCAGCAGCCGCATTGGGGGGACAGGTACTGTAGCTTTCTTT. The chain recombines TRBV16 with TRBJ1-1; TRBD1 matches at 8 bases. This CDR3 spans 15 amino acids. Germline loops: CDR1 KGHSY, CDR2 FQNENV.

This sequence joins TRBV18 and TRBJ1-1; TRBD1 might be the D (6 bases). V lost 1 base to trimming and J lost 0 bases, with 12 bases between them. The CDR3 has 16 residues. The germline gives CDR1 KGHSH, CDR2 LQKENI. CDR3 region: CASSPREGGLNTEAFF. The CDR3 bases are TGTGCCAGCTCACCACGAGAAGGGGGATTGAACACTGAAGCTTTCTTT.

The J gene is TRBJ2-7, the V gene TRBV19, with a tentative D call TRBD1 (6 bases). The CDR3 loop spans 16 amino acids. V gave up 4 bases and J gave up 3 bases, with 19 bases separating them. Germline-derived CDR1 and CDR2 are LNHDA and SQIVND (reference sequence). The CDR3 protein is CASSTETGKYVYEQYF. DNA for the CDR3: TGTGCCAGTAGTACCGAGACAGGTAAATATGTCTACGAGCAGTACTTC.

This clone was counted once. The genes are TRBV6-1 and TRBJ2-1, with TRBD2 matching over 14 bases. With V trimmed by 7 bases and J by 6 bases, 5 bases remained unmatched. The CDR3 is made up of 15 amino acids. Per the germline V gene, CDR1 is MNHNS and CDR2 is SASEGT. The CDR3 sequence is CASTMGLAGANEQFF. In DNA, the CDR3 is TGTGCCAGCACTATGGGACTAGCGGGAGCCAATGAGCAGTTCTTC.

The chain couples TRBV6-1 to TRBJ2-5; 13 nucleotides match TRBD2. The CDR3 loop spans 17 amino acids. Germline CDR1 is MNHNS and CDR2 is SASEGT. V was clipped by 2 bases and J by 3 bases; unmatched bases: 6. As DNA, the CDR3 is TGTGCCAGCAGTGAATGGACTAGCGGGAGCGCCGAAGAGACCCAGTACTTC. Translation: CASSEWTSGSAEETQYF.

This clone has only one observation. The J gene is TRBJ1-5, the V gene TRBV7-9; no reliable D call. The germline V gene encodes CDR1 SEHNR and CDR2 FQNEAQ (reference sequence). V shed 5 bases and J shed 4 bases, with 12 bases lying between them. The CDR3 is 14 residues long. The CDR3 here is CASSVGDSNQPQHF. The CDR3 bases are TGTGCCAGCAGCGTAGGCGATTCTAATCAGCCCCAGCATTTT.

The chain uses TRBV7-2 and TRBJ1-3, with 8 nucleotides matching TRBD1. There are 15 residues in the CDR3. Germline V gene data show CDR1 as SGHTA and CDR2 as FQGNSA. Losses at the gene ends were 7 bases for V and 0 bases for J; bases not matched to a gene: 5. The CDR3, as DNA: TGTGCCAGCACCGGCACAGGGGGCTCTGGAAACACCATATATTTT. Protein: CASTGTGGSGNTIYF.